Listed below are T cell receptor beta chains from one sample, sequenced in a study of memory CD4+ T cells and cytomegalovirus serostatus. The data were produced by immunoSEQ multiplex PCR, yet TCRdb's version contains in-frame clones alone and is incomplete. The table records about 60,000 clones, under 80% of them present only once. The specimen was memory CD4+ T cells from blood. The source of these receptors is an adult in good health and CMV-seronegative. Each CDR3 is given with its conserved first and last residue. Clone size, where shown, is once, few, many, or a class for clones that have expanded.

abundance,v_gene,j_gene,CDR3aa
few,TRBV5-1,TRBJ2-1,CASSFTGSSLEQFF
NA,TRBV5-1,TRBJ2-3,CASSLGGLASTDTQYF
NA,TRBV7-2,TRBJ2-7,CARRWGVGYF
NA,TRBV6-6,TRBJ2-6,CASSFPMAGANVLTF
NA,TRBV7-8,TRBJ1-1,CASSLIDSRYTEAFF
NA,TRBV30,TRBJ1-5,CAWSVRGGNQPQHF
NA,TRBV6-5,TRBJ1-4,CASSDTGGNEKLFF
NA,TRBV29-1,TRBJ1-1,CSGVTGTNTEAFF
NA,TRBV21-1,TRBJ1-2,CASSLTNLNRARDGYTF
NA,TRBV19,TRBJ2-1,CASSKRGEQFF
NA,TRBV5-8,TRBJ1-5,CASSLGGSLQPQHF
NA,TRBV6-5,TRBJ1-3,CASRAGGISGNTIYF
NA,TRBV7-9,TRBJ2-5,CASSGLTGSQETQYF
NA,TRBV6-4,TRBJ2-1,CASSAGGGRGNEQFF
medium-sized,TRBV4-2,TRBJ1-2,CASSQDLATTNYGYTF
NA,TRBV5-4,TRBJ2-2,CASSSGGAHGELFF
NA,TRBV6-6,TRBJ1-5,CASTLHSNQPQHF
NA,TRBV19,TRBJ1-6,CASNTLGVSPLHF
NA,TRBV19,TRBJ1-5,CATGDRGPRQPQHF
NA,TRBV7-2,TRBJ2-5,CASRAGTSGGETQYF
NA,TRBV14,TRBJ2-7,CASRRAKQYF
NA,TRBV7-7,TRBJ2-5,CASSLGLKQETQYF
NA,TRBV19,TRBJ1-4,CASSIVGGNGEKLFF
NA,TRBV2,TRBJ2-1,CASRGLAGGPNEQFF
NA,TRBV6-1,TRBJ1-2,CASSATNYGYTF
NA,TRBV30,TRBJ2-7,CAWRTGNYEQYF
NA,TRBV5-1,TRBJ2-5,CASSLRGETQYF
NA,TRBV15,TRBJ1-3,CATSRESVRSGNTIYF
NA,TRBV5-1,TRBJ1-1,CASSVIRGRGTEAFF
NA,TRBV29-1,TRBJ1-1,CSVEGGSEAFF
NA,TRBV4-1,TRBJ1-1,CASSPAELMNTEAFF
once,TRBV6-6,TRBJ1-4,CASSYSGQQEKLFF
NA,TRBV10-3,TRBJ2-5,CAIWGGASGGQETQYF
few,TRBV4-2,TRBJ2-5,CASSQVVVAGGLGQETQYF
NA,TRBV13,TRBJ1-3,CASSLTGGENTIYF
NA,TRBV6-5,TRBJ1-2,CATSRDRGPVYTF
NA,TRBV5-1,TRBJ2-5,CASTRDGYFQETQYF
NA,TRBV10-2,TRBJ1-4,CASSESGITGEKLFF
NA,TRBV18,TRBJ1-2,CASSHRQGPPYGYTF
NA,TRBV19,TRBJ2-7,CASSRDRAYEQYF
NA,TRBV6-5,TRBJ1-2,CASSPTGGMSYGYTF
NA,TRBV28,TRBJ1-5,CASSSPEGSIHQPQHF
NA,TRBV7-2,TRBJ1-3,CASSLDFNTIYF
NA,TRBV9,TRBJ2-5,CASSPTGLAGQETQYF